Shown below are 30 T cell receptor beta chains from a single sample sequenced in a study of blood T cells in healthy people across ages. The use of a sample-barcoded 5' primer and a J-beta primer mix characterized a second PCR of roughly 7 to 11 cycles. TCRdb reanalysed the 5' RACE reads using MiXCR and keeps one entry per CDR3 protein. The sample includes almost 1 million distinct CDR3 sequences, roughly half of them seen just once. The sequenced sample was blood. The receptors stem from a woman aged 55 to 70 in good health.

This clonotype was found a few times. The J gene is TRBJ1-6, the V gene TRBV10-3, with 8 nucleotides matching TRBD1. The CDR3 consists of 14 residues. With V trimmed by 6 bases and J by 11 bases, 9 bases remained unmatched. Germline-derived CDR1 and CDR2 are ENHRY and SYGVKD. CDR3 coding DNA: TGTGCCATCAGGGACAGGGTTGACAATCCACCCCTCCACTTT. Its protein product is CAIRDRVDNPPLHF.

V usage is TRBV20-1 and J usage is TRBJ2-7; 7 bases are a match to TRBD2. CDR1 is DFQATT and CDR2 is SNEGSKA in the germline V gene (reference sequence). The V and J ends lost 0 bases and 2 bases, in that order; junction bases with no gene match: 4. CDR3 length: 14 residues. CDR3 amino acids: CSAREGGPTYEQYF. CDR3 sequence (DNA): TGCAGTGCTAGAGAGGGAGGGCCAACCTACGAGCAGTACTTC.

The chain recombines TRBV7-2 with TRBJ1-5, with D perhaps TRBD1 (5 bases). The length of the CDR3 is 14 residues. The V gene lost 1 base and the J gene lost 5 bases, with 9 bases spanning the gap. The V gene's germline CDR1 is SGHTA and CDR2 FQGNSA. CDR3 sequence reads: CASSLGSGHQPQHF. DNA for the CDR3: TGTGCCAGCAGCTTAGGTTCAGGGCATCAGCCCCAGCATTTT.

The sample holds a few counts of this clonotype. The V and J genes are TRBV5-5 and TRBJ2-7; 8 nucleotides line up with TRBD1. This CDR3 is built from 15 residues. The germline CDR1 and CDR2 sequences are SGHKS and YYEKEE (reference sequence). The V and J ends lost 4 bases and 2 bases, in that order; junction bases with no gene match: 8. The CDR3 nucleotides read TGTGCCAGCAGCCTAGACAGGGGAATTACCTACGAGCAGTACTTC. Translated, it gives CASSLDRGITYEQYF.

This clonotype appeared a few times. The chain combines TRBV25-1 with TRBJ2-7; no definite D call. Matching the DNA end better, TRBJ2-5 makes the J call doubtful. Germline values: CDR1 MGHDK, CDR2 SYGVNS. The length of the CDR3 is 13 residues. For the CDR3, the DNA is TGTGCCAGCAGTGAGGAGAACCGAGAGACCCAGTACTTC. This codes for CASSEENRETQYF.

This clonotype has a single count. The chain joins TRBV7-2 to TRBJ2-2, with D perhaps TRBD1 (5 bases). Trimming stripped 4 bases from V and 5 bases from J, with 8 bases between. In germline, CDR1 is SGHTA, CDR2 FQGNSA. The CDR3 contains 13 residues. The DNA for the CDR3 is TGTGCCAGCAGCTCGCCAGGGACCGGGGAGCTGTTTTTT. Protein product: CASSSPGTGELFF.

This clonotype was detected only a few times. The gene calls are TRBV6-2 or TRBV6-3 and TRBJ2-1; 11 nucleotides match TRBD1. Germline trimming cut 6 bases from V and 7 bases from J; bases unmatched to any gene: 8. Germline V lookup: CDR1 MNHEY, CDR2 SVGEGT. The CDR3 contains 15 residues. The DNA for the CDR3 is TGTGCCAGCAGAATCCGGGACAGGGGGTGGAATGAGCAGTTCTTC. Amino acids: CASRIRDRGWNEQFF.

The CDR3 nucleotides are TGTGCCAGCAGTTACTCGGGGACTAGCGGGAGGTACAATGAGCAGTTCTTC. Its protein is CASSYSGTSGRYNEQFF. V gene TRBV6-5 combines with J gene TRBJ2-1, with 15 bases aligning to TRBD2. Germline-derived CDR1 and CDR2 are MNHEY and SVGAGI. The CDR3 length is 17 residues. V shed 0 bases, J shed 4 bases, and the junction held 1 base outside the gene matches.

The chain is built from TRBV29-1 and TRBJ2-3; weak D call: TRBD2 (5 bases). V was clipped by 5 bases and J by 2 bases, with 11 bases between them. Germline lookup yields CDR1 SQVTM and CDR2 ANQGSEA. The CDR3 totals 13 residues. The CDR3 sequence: CSVSAGLTDTQYF. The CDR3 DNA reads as TGCAGCGTTTCTGCGGGCCTCACAGATACGCAGTATTTT.

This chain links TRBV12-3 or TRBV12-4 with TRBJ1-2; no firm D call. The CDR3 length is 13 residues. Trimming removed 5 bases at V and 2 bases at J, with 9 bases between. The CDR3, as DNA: TGTGCCAGCAGTGTTACAATGAACTATGGCTACACCTTC. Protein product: CASSVTMNYGYTF.

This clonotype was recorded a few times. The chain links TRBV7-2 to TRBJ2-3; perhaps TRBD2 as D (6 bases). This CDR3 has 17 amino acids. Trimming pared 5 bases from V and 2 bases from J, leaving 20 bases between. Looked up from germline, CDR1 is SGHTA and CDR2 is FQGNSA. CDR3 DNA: TGTGCCAGCAGCCAGGGTATGGGTAGCGGAATCACAGATACGCAGTATTTT. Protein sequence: CASSQGMGSGITDTQYF.

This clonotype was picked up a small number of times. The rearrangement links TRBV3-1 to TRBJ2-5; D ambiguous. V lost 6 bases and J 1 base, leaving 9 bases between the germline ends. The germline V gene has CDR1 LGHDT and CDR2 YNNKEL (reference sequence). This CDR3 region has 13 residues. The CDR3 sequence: CASRPSPQETQYF. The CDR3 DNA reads TGTGCCAGCAGACCTAGTCCCCAAGAGACCCAGTACTTC.

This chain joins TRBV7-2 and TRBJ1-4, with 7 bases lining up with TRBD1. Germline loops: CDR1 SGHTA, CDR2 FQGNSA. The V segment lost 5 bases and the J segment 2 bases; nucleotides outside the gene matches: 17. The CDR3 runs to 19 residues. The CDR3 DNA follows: TGTGCCAGCAGCCTCACCCCCAGGGGGGCATTATCCACTAATGAAAAACTGTTTTTT. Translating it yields CASSLTPRGALSTNEKLFF. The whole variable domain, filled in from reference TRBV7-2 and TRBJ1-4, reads GAGVSQSPSNKVTEKGKDVELRCDPISGHTALYWYRQSLGQGLEFLIYFQGNSAPDKSGLPSDRFSAERTGGSVSTLTIQRTQQEDSAVYLCASSLTPRGALSTNEKLFFGSGTQLSVL.

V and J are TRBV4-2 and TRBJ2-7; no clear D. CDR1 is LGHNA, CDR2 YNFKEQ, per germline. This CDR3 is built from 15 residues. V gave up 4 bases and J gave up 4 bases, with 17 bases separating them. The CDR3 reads CASSLSREFGYEQYF. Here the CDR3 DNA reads TGTGCCAGCAGCCTTTCCCGTGAGTTTGGGTACGAGCAGTACTTC.

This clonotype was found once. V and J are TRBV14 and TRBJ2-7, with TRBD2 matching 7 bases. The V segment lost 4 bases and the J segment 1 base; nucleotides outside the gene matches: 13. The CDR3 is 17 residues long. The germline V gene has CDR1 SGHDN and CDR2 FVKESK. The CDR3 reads CASSRTLARERSYEQYF. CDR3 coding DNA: TGTGCCAGCAGCCGAACCCTCGCGCGGGAGAGATCCTACGAGCAGTACTTC.

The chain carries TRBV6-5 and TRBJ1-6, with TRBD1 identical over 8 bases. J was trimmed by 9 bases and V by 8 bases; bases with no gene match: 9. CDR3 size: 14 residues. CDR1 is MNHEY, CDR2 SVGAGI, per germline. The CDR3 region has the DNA TGTGCCAGCGGTCCGCAGGGGGCCGGTTCACCCCTCCACTTT. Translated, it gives CASGPQGAGSPLHF.

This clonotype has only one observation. CDR3 DNA sequence: TGTGCCTGGAGTAATTTGGCTGGTCACTACGAGCAGTACTTC. The encoded protein is CAWSNLAGHYEQYF. The chain links TRBV30 to TRBJ2-5; D gene unclear. The J call may be in error: the DNA end matches TRBJ2-7 better. Germline-derived CDR1 and CDR2 are GTSNPN and SVGIG (reference sequence). The CDR3 has 14 amino acids.

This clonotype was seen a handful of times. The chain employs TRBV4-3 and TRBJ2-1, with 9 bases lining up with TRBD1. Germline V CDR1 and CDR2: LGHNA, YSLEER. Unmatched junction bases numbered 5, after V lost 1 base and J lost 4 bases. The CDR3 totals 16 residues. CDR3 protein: CASSQGGTGKYNEQFF. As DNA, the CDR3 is TGCGCCAGCAGCCAAGGGGGGACAGGGAAATACAATGAGCAGTTCTTC.

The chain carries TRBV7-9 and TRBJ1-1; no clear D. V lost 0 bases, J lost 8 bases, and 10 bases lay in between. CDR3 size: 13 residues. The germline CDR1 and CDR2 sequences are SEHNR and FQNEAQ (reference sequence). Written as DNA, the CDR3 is TGTGCCAGCAGCTTAGCACCGGGTTACGAAGCTTTCTTT. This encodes CASSLAPGYEAFF.

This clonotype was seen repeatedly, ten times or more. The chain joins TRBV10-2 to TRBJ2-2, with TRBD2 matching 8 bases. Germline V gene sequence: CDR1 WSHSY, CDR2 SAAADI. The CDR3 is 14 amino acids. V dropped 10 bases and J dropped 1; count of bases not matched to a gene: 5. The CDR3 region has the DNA TGCGCCACCGTACTAGCGGTGAACACCGGGGAGCTGTTTTTT. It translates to CATVLAVNTGELFF.

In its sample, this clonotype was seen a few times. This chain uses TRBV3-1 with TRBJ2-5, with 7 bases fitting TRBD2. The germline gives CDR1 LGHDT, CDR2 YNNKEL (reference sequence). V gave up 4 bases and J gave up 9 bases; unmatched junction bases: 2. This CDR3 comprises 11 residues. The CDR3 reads CASSRGRAQYF. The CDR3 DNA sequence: TGTGCCAGCAGCCGTGGGAGGGCCCAGTACTTC.

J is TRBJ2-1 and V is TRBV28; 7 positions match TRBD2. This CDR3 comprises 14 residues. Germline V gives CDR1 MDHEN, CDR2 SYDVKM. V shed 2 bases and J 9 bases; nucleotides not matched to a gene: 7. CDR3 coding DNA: TGTGCCAGCAGTTTAGGCGGGAGAAGGGGTGAGCAGTTCTTC. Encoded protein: CASSLGGRRGEQFF. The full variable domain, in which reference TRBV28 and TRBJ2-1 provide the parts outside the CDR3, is DVKVTQSSRYLVKRTGEKVFLECVQDMDHENMFWYRQDPGLGLRLIYFSYDVKMKEKGDIPEGYSVSREKKERFSLILESASTNQTSMYLCASSLGGRRGEQFFGPGTRLTVL.

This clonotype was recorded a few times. CDR3 nucleotides: TGCAGCGTTGGGTCTAGCGGGAGCCAAGAGACCCAGTACTTC. Its translation: CSVGSSGSQETQYF. The chain carries TRBV29-1 and TRBJ2-5, with TRBD2 identical over 10 bases. V shed 4 bases and J 1 base; nucleotides not matched to a gene: 3. CDR3 length: 14 amino acids. Germline CDR1 is SQVTM and CDR2 is ANQGSEA. Together with reference TRBV29-1 and TRBJ2-5, the CDR3 gives the full variable domain: SAVISQKPSRDICQRGTSLTIQCQVDSQVTMMFWYRQQPGQSLTLIATANQGSEATYESGFVIDKFPISRPNLTFSTLTVSNMSPEDSSIYLCSVGSSGSQETQYFGPGTRLLVL.

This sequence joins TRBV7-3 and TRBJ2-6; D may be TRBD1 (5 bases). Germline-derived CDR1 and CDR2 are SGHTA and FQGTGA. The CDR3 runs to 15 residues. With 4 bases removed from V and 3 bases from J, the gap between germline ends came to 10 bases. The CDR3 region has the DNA TGTGCCAGCAGCTCCAGGGAAGGTGGGGCCAACGTCCTGACTTTC. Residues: CASSSREGGANVLTF.

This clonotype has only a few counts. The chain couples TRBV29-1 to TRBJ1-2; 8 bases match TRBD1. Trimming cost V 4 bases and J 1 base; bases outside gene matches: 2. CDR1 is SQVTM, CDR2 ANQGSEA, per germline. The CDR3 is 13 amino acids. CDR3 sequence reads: CSVVTGGNYGYTF. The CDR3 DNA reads TGCAGCGTTGTAACAGGGGGTAACTATGGCTACACCTTC.

The CDR3 DNA follows: TGCGCCAGCAGCTTGTACGAAAATACGCAGTATTTT. Its translation: CASSLYENTQYF. The V call is TRBV5-1, the J call TRBJ2-3, with D hard to call. The germline V gene has CDR1 SGHRS and CDR2 YFSETQ. CDR3 length equals 12 residues. V gave up 1 base and J gave up 7 bases, with 7 bases separating them.

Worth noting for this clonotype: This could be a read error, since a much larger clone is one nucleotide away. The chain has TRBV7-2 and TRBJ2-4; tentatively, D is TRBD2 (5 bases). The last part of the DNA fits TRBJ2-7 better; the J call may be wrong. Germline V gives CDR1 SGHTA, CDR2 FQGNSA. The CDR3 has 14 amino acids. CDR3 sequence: CASSSMRVKNEQYF. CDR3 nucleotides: TGTGCCAGCAGTTCGATGAGGGTTAAGAACGAGCAGTACTTC.

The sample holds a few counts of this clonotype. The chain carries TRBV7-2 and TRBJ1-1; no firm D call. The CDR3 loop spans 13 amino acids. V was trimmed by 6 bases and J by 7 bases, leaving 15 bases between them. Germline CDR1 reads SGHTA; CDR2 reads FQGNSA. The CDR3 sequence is CASSAIRPLEAFF. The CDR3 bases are TGTGCCAGCAGTGCAATAAGACCGCTTGAAGCTTTCTTT.

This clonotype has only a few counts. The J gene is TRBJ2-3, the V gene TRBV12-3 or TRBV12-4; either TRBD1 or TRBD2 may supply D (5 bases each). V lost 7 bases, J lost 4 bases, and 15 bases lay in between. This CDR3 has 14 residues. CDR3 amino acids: CASTRDRGADTQYF. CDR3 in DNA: TGTGCCAGCACCCGGGACCGGGGCGCAGATACGCAGTATTTT.

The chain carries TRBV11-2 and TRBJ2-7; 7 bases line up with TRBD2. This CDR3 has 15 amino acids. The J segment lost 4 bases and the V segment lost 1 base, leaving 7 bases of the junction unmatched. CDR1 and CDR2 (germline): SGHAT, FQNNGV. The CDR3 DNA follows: TGTGCCAGCAGCTTAGGGACTAGACCCCTTTACGAGCAGTACTTC. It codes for CASSLGTRPLYEQYF.